A selection of T cell receptor beta chains follows, all from one sample in a study of Graves' ophthalmopathy and Graves' hyperthyroidism. TCRdb ran MiXCR on the multiplex PCR reads and lists one entry per CDR3 protein. The sample holds hundreds of thousands of distinct CDR3 sequences, about two fifths seen once. Source material: peripheral blood. The origin of the receptors is an adult man with Graves' ophthalmopathy. The CDR3 runs from the conserved cysteine through the conserved F or W. A D gene is named only where the DNA matches it firmly. Expanded clones are given a class, and other clones once, few, many or no size at all.

J	size	D	V	DNA	CDR3
TRBJ1-4	few	TRBD1	TRBV9	TGTGCCAGCAGCGTCGCCCGGGACAGCTTTACAACTAATGAAAAACTGTTTTTT	CASSVARDSFTTNEKLFF
TRBJ1-6	.	TRBD1	TRBV7-9	TGTGCCAGCACACGAGGGGACAGGGGTCGGTCACCCCTCCACTTT	CASTRGDRGRSPLHF
TRBJ2-2	many	.	TRBV2	TGTGCCAGCAGTGAAGAGGCGGTGCCAAACACCGGGGAGCTGTTTTTT	CASSEEAVPNTGELFF
TRBJ2-6	.	TRBD1	TRBV6-5	TGTGCCAGCAGGCGTCGGACAGGGGGGAACGTCCTGACTTTC	CASRRRTGGNVLTF
TRBJ1-2	.	.	TRBV5-1	TGCGCCAGCAGCTTGGTGGTAGGGGAAGACTACACCTTC	CASSLVVGEDYTF
TRBJ2-6	.	.	TRBV2	TGTGCCAGCAGGCCGGGAGTTACTGGGGCCAACGTCCTGACTTTC	CASRPGVTGANVLTF
TRBJ1-2	.	.	TRBV25-1	TGTGCCAGCAGCGCGGGCCAGATCGATGGGGGTGATGGCTACACCTTC	CASSAGQIDGGDGYTF
TRBJ1-3	.	TRBD1	TRBV7-3	TGTGCCAGCAGTCGACAGGGCTCGGGAAGCACCATATATTTT	CASSRQGSGSTIYF
TRBJ1-6	.	.	TRBV20-1	TGCAGTGCTAGAGGGAGGAAAGCGAATTCACCCCTCCACTTT	CSARGRKANSPLHF
TRBJ1-1	few	TRBD1	TRBV9	TGTGCCAGCCCCCGAGAAGAACAGGGGGGTACTGAAGCTTTCTTT	CASPREEQGGTEAFF
TRBJ2-5	.	TRBD2	TRBV19	TGTGCCAGTAGCGGGGGACTAGCGGGAGGGTACGGAGAGACCCAGTACTTC	CASSGGLAGGYGETQYF
TRBJ2-6	.	.	TRBV19	TGTGCCAGTACCCTCTTGGGGTCTAACACTGAAGCTTTC	CASTLLGSNTEAF
TRBJ1-2	.	TRBD1	TRBV29-1	TGCAGCGCCTCGGACAGGGTATCGGATGGCTACACCTTC	CSASDRVSDGYTF
TRBJ1-5	few	.	TRBV18	TGTGCCAGCTCACCCGGGAGCGGCAATCAGCCCCAGCATTTT	CASSPGSGNQPQHF
TRBJ2-5	.	.	TRBV25-1	TGTGCCAGCAGTGACGGACAAAACGCAAAGCCCCAGTACTTC	CASSDGQNAKPQYF
TRBJ2-5	many	.	TRBV11-3	TGTGCCAGCAGCTTAGGCCCCGGAGGATGGTGGGAGACCCAGTACTTC	CASSLGPGGWWETQYF
TRBJ2-5	many	TRBD2	TRBV29-1	TGCAGCGTGGGGACTAGCGGGGGGGCATTAAGAGAGACCCAGTACTTC	CSVGTSGGALRETQYF
TRBJ2-7	.	.	TRBV12-3/TRBV12-4	TGTGCCAGCAGTTTAGTCCTTATTAACGAGCAGTACTTC	CASSLVLINEQYF
TRBJ2-6	.	TRBD1	TRBV7-9	TGTGCCAGCAGCGGCGGACAGGGTTTTGACCTGACTTTC	CASSGGQGFDLTF
TRBJ1-3	many	.	TRBV12-3/TRBV12-4	TGTGCCAGCAGTTTCGATCTCTCTGGAAACACCATATATTTT	CASSFDLSGNTIYF
TRBJ1-5	.	.	TRBV2	TGTGCCACCCGGGACGGCTCAAGGAATCAGCCCCAGCATTTT	CATRDGSRNQPQHF
TRBJ1-5	many	.	TRBV7-4	TGTGCCAGCAGCTTAAGGGCACAAAATCAGCCCCAGCATTTT	CASSLRAQNQPQHF
TRBJ1-2	many	TRBD1	TRBV4-3	TGCGCCAGCAGCCAGGGACAGGGGGCAGATGGCTACACCTTC	CASSQGQGADGYTF
TRBJ1-2	many	.	TRBV9	TGTGCCAGCAGCCCTAGGGCAGGTCAGGGTGGCTACTATGGCTACACCTTC	CASSPRAGQGGYYGYTF
TRBJ1-4	.	.	TRBV19	TGTGTCAGTAGTTTACCCACCGGGGGAGGCGAAAAACTGTTTTTT	CVSSLPTGGGEKLFF
TRBJ1-1	once	.	TRBV7-2	TGTGCCAGCAGGGCCGATGGGCTCTCGGCGATGAGTACTGAAGCTTTCTTT	CASRADGLSAMSTEAFF
TRBJ1-1	.	.	TRBV12-3/TRBV12-4	TGTGCCAGCAGCCCCAGCACTGAAGCTTTCTTT	CASSPSTEAFF
TRBJ2-7	.	.	TRBV9	TGTGCCAGCAGCGTAGGTCCCTCCTCCTACGAGCAGTGCTTC	CASSVGPSSYEQCF
TRBJ2-7	many	.	TRBV7-7	TGTGCCAGCAGCCTTTCCCTTGCCGCAGTGCAGTACTTC	CASSLSLAAVQYF
TRBJ2-7	.	TRBD2	TRBV29-1	TGCAGCTTAGCTAGCGGGGCCTCCTACGAGCAGTACTTC	CSLASGASYEQYF
TRBJ2-7	many	TRBD1	TRBV7-6	TGTGCCAGCAGCTTCGGGACAGGGAGGGATCTGTACGAGCAGTACTTC	CASSFGTGRDLYEQYF
TRBJ1-1	many	.	TRBV4-1	TGCGCCAGCAGCTTTTCAGCGGCGAACACTGAAGCTTTCTTT	CASSFSAANTEAFF
TRBJ2-7	many	.	TRBV20-1	TGCAGTGCTAGAGATGGTCGCGAGCAGTACTTC	CSARDGREQYF
TRBJ2-5	.	.	TRBV9	TGTGCCAGCAGCCAAGGCGCGTTGCAGGAGGGCCAAGAGACCCAGTACTTC	CASSQGALQEGQETQYF
TRBJ1-1	many	.	TRBV7-8	TGTGCCAGCAGCTCCGTTCCGGGTACTGAAGCTTTCTTT	CASSSVPGTEAFF
TRBJ1-1	.	TRBD1	TRBV15	TGTGCCACCAGCGCGCGACCCGGGACAGGGAAAACTGAAGCTTTCTTT	CATSARPGTGKTEAFF
TRBJ2-7	many	.	TRBV5-1	TGCGCCAGCAGCTTGGGGCTACGGATGCTATACGAGCAGTACTTC	CASSLGLRMLYEQYF
TRBJ2-7	.	TRBD2	TRBV2	TGTGCCAGCAGTGAAGCGGGAGGGCCTTACGAGCAGTACTTC	CASSEAGGPYEQYF
TRBJ2-7	few	.	TRBV6-5	TGTGCCAGCAGTTACAGAGGGTCCGCCTCCTACGAGCAGTACTTC	CASSYRGSASYEQYF
TRBJ1-1	.	.	TRBV10-3	TGTGCCAGCAGTTACTCCGGGACTCTTGGCGAAGCTTTCTTT	CASSYSGTLGEAFF
TRBJ2-7	many	TRBD2	TRBV10-3	TGTGCCAGCAGTGCCGGGACTAGCTTTCGCGAGTTGGGGCAGTACTTC	CASSAGTSFRELGQYF
TRBJ1-2	many	.	TRBV7-6	TGTGCCAGCAGCCCAGGGGACTCCCTATATGGCTACACCTTC	CASSPGDSLYGYTF
TRBJ2-7	.	TRBD1	TRBV9	TGTGCCAGCAGCCCGTGGGCACAGGGGGTGAACGAGCAGTACTTC	CASSPWAQGVNEQYF
TRBJ2-7	.	.	TRBV3-1	TGTGCCAGCAGCCAAGTTGGGCCGTTGGTTACAGCCCCCTACGAGCAGTACTTC	CASSQVGPLVTAPYEQYF
TRBJ1-4	few	.	TRBV5-5	TGTGCCAGCTCGCCGGACGGACGGCGTGGTGAAAAACTGTTTTTT	CASSPDGRRGEKLFF
TRBJ2-3	few	.	TRBV29-1	TGCAGCGTTAATGCCCGTAGCGGCACAGATACGCAGTATTTT	CSVNARSGTDTQYF
TRBJ2-2	.	TRBD2	TRBV2	TGTGCCAGCAGTGAGACCGTCCGGCGGGGGGGGACCGGGGAGCTGTTTTTT	CASSETVRRGGTGELFF
TRBJ1-2	few	TRBD1	TRBV27	TGTGCCAGCATTGGACGCGGTGGGACAGGTGGCTACACCTTC	CASIGRGGTGGYTF
TRBJ1-5	.	TRBD1	TRBV7-9	TGTGCCAGCAGTCGGGACAGGCATCAGCCCCAGCATTTT	CASSRDRHQPQHF
TRBJ1-5	.	TRBD1	TRBV29-1	TGCAGCGCCGCAGGGGGCGCGGAGCCCCAGCATTTT	CSAAGGAEPQHF
TRBJ1-2	.	.	TRBV7-2	TGTGCCAGCAGCCCGAATCCACAGATTAACTATGGCTACACCTTC	CASSPNPQINYGYTF
TRBJ2-5	many	.	TRBV20-1	TGCAGTGCTAGAGAAGCGCGGGAGACCCAGTACTTC	CSAREARETQYF
TRBJ1-3	.	.	TRBV10-3	TGTGCCATCAGTGAACCTACAGGGAGTCGCGGAAACACCATATATTTT	CAISEPTGSRGNTIYF
TRBJ1-1	many	.	TRBV7-9	TGTGCCAGCAGCCAAGATGGACCTGGGAACACTGAAGCTTTCTTT	CASSQDGPGNTEAFF